This T cell receptor beta chain was documented in a study of blood T cell repertoires in COVID-19. Study in general: Acute and convalescent COVID-19 samples came from the United States, Italy and Spain. Sources were T cells, B-cell-depleted T cells, or PBMCs; the material itself was cDNA or gDNA.

Original methodology: Using reference gene primer amplification, nucleated cell counts were estimated. Sequenced by immunoSEQ multiplex PCR; TCRdb stores in-frame clones only, minus some. The V and J calls and clone size were taken over from that table, and D and trimming were inferred from the DNA. The sample carries 150,000 to 200,000 clones, 75% to 85% recorded once. CDR1 and CDR2 (germline): LGHDT, YNNKEL (reference sequence). The CDR3 sequence is 13 residues long. V was shortened by 4 bases and J by 6 bases, with 9 bases between the two germline ends. The V gene is TRBV3-1 (or the pseudogene TRBV3-2), the J gene TRBJ2-2; possible D gene TRBD2, 6 bases. Specimen: peripheral blood. The clonotype originates from a human donor in a cohort sampled during active COVID-19. The CDR3: CASSRLGSGELFF. CDR3 coding DNA: TGTGCCAGCAGCCGACTAGGGTCCGGGGAGCTGTTTTTT.